Shown below are 32 T cell receptor beta chains from a single sample sequenced in a study of Ad26.COV2.S vaccination and SARS-CoV-2 variants. Profiled with immunoSEQ multiplex PCR; TCRdb holds only in-frame clones, not every one. The sample consists of hundreds of thousands of clones, roughly 81% of them appearing once. This sample's treatment: 19 received Ad26.COV2.S at low or high dose, single or two shots; about 5 received placebo; per-sample allocation not given. The investigators took samples on day 63 after the first vaccine or placebo injection. Sequenced here: peripheral blood, sampled in a trial of Ad26.COV2.S vaccine versus placebo. The receptors shown here come from a person between 18 and 65 years old who received the Ad26.COV2.S COVID-19 vaccine or a placebo.

This sequence joins TRBV18 and TRBJ2-7; D might be TRBD2 (5 bases). Trimming cost V 6 bases and J 0 bases, with 9 bases left between them. Looked up from germline, CDR1 is KGHSH and CDR2 is LQKENI. The CDR3 has 13 residues. CDR3 sequence reads: CASSPGSSYEQYF. The CDR3 DNA reads TGTGCCAGCTCGCCGGGATCCTCCTACGAGCAGTACTTC.

The chain recombines TRBV30 with TRBJ2-5; a weak D match, TRBD2 (6 bases). Trimming took off 4 bases at V and 3 bases at J, with 21 bases between the two ends. Germline-derived CDR1 and CDR2 are GTSNPN and SVGIG (reference sequence). The CDR3 runs to 16 residues. The DNA of the CDR3 is TGTGCCTGGAACCCGCTGCCAGGGACTGGGAAAGAGACCCAGTACTTC. Protein sequence: CAWNPLPGTGKETQYF.

The chain couples TRBV13 to TRBJ2-3; 10 bases are a match to TRBD2. The J segment lost 4 bases and the V segment lost 5 bases, leaving 9 bases of the junction unmatched. Germline lookup yields CDR1 PRHDT and CDR2 FYEKMQ (reference sequence). This CDR3 spans 16 amino acids. CDR3 DNA sequence: TGTGCCAGCAGCCCCCGAGCGGGGGGGAGGGCAGATACGCAGTATTTT. Protein: CASSPRAGGRADTQYF.

The chain has TRBV9 and TRBJ2-1, with 9 bases aligning to TRBD2. V shed 4 bases, J shed 15 bases, and the junction held 11 bases outside the gene matches. The length of the CDR3 is 13 residues. Per germline, CDR1 SGDLS and CDR2 YYNGEE. This chain's CDR3 is CASSNSGGGSMFF. For the CDR3, the DNA is TGTGCCAGCAGCAATAGCGGGGGAGGGTCGATGTTCTTC.

This chain links TRBV18 with TRBJ2-7; D ambiguous. The CDR3 extends over 15 amino acids. CDR1 and CDR2 (germline): KGHSH, LQKENI. V was clipped by 4 bases and J by 3 bases, with 16 bases between them. The CDR3 DNA sequence: TGTGCCAGCTCACTCGGTCGGGTCGGCAACTACGAGCAGTACTTC. It is translated as CASSLGRVGNYEQYF.

V usage is TRBV4-3 and J usage is TRBJ2-7, with 10 bases fitting TRBD2. The CDR3 is made up of 16 amino acids. CDR1 and CDR2 from the germline V gene are LGHNA and YSLEER. With V trimmed by 0 bases and J by 3 bases, 5 bases remained unmatched. This CDR3 is CASSQDLVAGGYEQYF. CDR3 nucleotides: TGCGCCAGCAGCCAAGATCTTGTAGCGGGAGGCTACGAGCAGTACTTC.

The rearrangement joins TRBV27 to TRBJ2-1; perhaps TRBD2 as D (5 bases). V shed 2 bases and J shed 6 bases, with 11 bases lying between them. This CDR3 has 14 amino acids. The germline CDR1 and CDR2 sequences are MNHEY and SMNVEV (reference sequence). Here the CDR3 reads CASSLGQRVNEQFF. The CDR3, as DNA: TGTGCCAGCAGTTTAGGCCAGAGGGTCAATGAGCAGTTCTTC.

The chain carries TRBV5-1 and TRBJ2-3; D is undetermined. CDR3 size: 15 residues. Germline V gene sequence: CDR1 SGHRS, CDR2 YFSETQ. The V end was cut by 4 bases, the J end by 0 bases, with 12 bases between. This chain's CDR3 is CASSLPRVSTDTQYF. Written as DNA, the CDR3 is TGCGCCAGCAGCCTGCCTAGGGTTAGCACAGATACGCAGTATTTT.

The chain recombines TRBV7-2 with TRBJ1-6; D unclear. The CDR3 consists of 14 residues. Trimming stripped 1 base from V and 5 bases from J, with 6 bases between. CDR1 SGHTA and CDR2 FQGNSA come from the germline V gene. The CDR3 coding sequence is TGTGCCAGCAGCTTAGGACCAAATAATTCACCCCTCCACTTT. It translates to CASSLGPNNSPLHF.

The J gene is TRBJ2-5, the V gene TRBV6-5; D gene ambiguous. The V end lost 7 bases, the J end lost 1 base, and 13 bases lay between the germline ends. The CDR3 length is 14 residues. Looked up from germline, CDR1 is MNHEY and CDR2 is SVGAGI. CDR3 nucleotides: TGTGCCAGCACTCAACCGGGCGCCCAAGAGACCCAGTACTTC. Protein sequence: CASTQPGAQETQYF.

This chain links TRBV14 with TRBJ1-2, with no clear D. The CDR3 extends over 15 amino acids. Per the germline V gene, CDR1 is SGHDN and CDR2 is FVKESK. The V gene lost 4 bases and the J gene lost 0 bases, with 12 bases spanning the gap. The chain's CDR3 is CASSRLGETNYGYTF. CDR3 nucleotides: TGTGCCAGCAGCCGATTGGGAGAAACTAACTATGGCTACACCTTC.

The V call is TRBV25-1, the J call TRBJ2-7; 7 nucleotides agree with TRBD2. The CDR3 totals 14 residues. Germline CDR1 is MGHDK and CDR2 is SYGVNS. J gave up 3 bases and V 5 bases, and 7 bases lay outside the gene matches. The CDR3 region is CASSRLGEGYEQYF. DNA of the CDR3: TGTGCCAGCAGTCGACTTGGGGAGGGCTACGAGCAGTACTTC.

V usage is TRBV7-2 and J usage is TRBJ2-5, with D possibly being TRBD2 (5 bases). Deletions cut 3 bases from V and 5 bases from J, with 10 bases between. This CDR3 has 13 residues. In germline, CDR1 is SGHTA, CDR2 FQGNSA. The DNA for the CDR3 is TGTGCCAGCAGCTTCGTTAGGGAGGAGACCCAGTACTTC. Translated: CASSFVREETQYF. Full variable domain (outside the CDR3, taken from reference TRBV7-2 and TRBJ2-5): GAGVSQSPSNKVTEKGKDVELRCDPISGHTALYWYRQSLGQGLEFLIYFQGNSAPDKSGLPSDRFSAERTGGSVSTLTIQRTQQEDSAVYLCASSFVREETQYFGPGTRLLVL.

V gene TRBV1 combines with J gene TRBJ2-2; the table's TRBD1 call for D was not verified on the DNA. TRBV1 is listed as a pseudogene. This CDR3 has 17 amino acids. The CDR3 DNA reads TGCACCAGCAGCCCTACAACCGGGACAGCGAACACCGGGGAGCTGTTTTTT. Encoded protein: CTSSPTTGTANTGELFF.

The chain employs TRBV3-1 (or the pseudogene TRBV3-2) and TRBJ1-6, with 9 positions matching TRBD1. Germline loops: CDR1 LGHDT, CDR2 YNNKEL (reference sequence). The CDR3 totals 16 residues. The ends lost 4 bases at V and 5 bases at J; junction bases unmatched: 6. The CDR3 bases are TGTGCCAGCAGCCGGGAGACAGGGGGAAATAATTCACCCCTCCACTTT. This encodes CASSRETGGNNSPLHF.

As regards this clone: This sample also contains other DNA sequences that code for the same CDR3. The V and J genes are TRBV5-1 and TRBJ2-2; D call uncertain. V was trimmed by 5 bases and J by 3 bases, leaving 5 bases between them. This CDR3 has 12 amino acids. Germline CDR1 and CDR2: SGHRS and YFSETQ. This CDR3 is CASSRDTGELFF. CDR3 DNA sequence: TGCGCCAGCAGTCGTGACACCGGGGAGCTGTTTTTT.

The V gene is TRBV2, the J gene TRBJ2-1, with 7 bases identical to TRBD1. CDR3 length equals 15 residues. Germline CDR1 and CDR2: SNHLY and FYNNEI. V lost 6 bases to trimming and J lost 1 base; unmatched junction nucleotides: 6. CDR3 amino acids: CASRGTAVSYNEQFF. The CDR3 nucleotides are TGTGCCAGCAGAGGGACAGCGGTATCCTACAATGAGCAGTTCTTC.

This chain uses TRBV9 with TRBJ2-3, with D unresolved. V was shortened by 3 bases and J by 1 base, with 15 bases between the two germline ends. Per germline, CDR1 SGDLS and CDR2 YYNGEE. The length of the CDR3 is 16 residues. The CDR3 is CASSGTAHGGTDTQYF. The CDR3, as DNA: TGTGCCAGCAGCGGAACAGCTCATGGTGGCACAGATACGCAGTATTTT.

The V gene is TRBV6-6, the J gene TRBJ2-4, with TRBD2 identical over 7 bases. CDR3 length: 14 residues. Germline trimming cut 2 bases from V and 8 bases from J; bases unmatched to any gene: 6. CDR1 is MNHNY, CDR2 SVGAGI, per germline (reference sequence). CDR3 region: CASSYGGSGDIQYF. The CDR3 DNA sequence: TGTGCCAGCAGTTACGGGGGAAGCGGGGACATTCAGTACTTC.

The J gene is TRBJ2-2, the V gene TRBV6-5; D possibly uses TRBD1 or TRBD2 (6 bases each). V lost 7 bases and J lost 6, with 18 bases in between. Per the germline V gene, CDR1 is MNHEY and CDR2 is SVGAGI. The CDR3 has 15 amino acids. DNA for the CDR3: TGTGCCAGCAAAGTGATGGAGGGGGTATCCGGGGAGCTGTTTTTT. It translates to CASKVMEGVSGELFF.

A single count supports this clone. The V call is TRBV3-1 (or the pseudogene TRBV3-2), the J call TRBJ2-7; D gene unclear. Looked up from germline, CDR1 is LGHDT and CDR2 is YNNKEL (reference sequence). Trimming removed 0 bases from V and 5 bases from J, with 11 bases in between. The length of the CDR3 is 14 residues. CDR3 amino acids: CASSQDRSSNEQYF. The CDR3 DNA follows: TGTGCCAGCAGCCAAGATAGAAGCAGCAACGAGCAGTACTTC.

V and J are TRBV27 and TRBJ1-4, with 8 bases aligning to TRBD1. The CDR3 covers 18 residues. CDR1 is MNHEY and CDR2 is SMNVEV in the germline V gene (reference sequence). V trimming: 1 base; J trimming: 5 bases; junction bases outside the gene matches: 12. The CDR3 DNA sequence: TGTGCCAGCAGTTTATTTTTCTCCCTCGGACAGGGCAATGAAAAACTGTTTTTT. Translation gives CASSLFFSLGQGNEKLFF.

J is TRBJ2-7 and V is TRBV5-4, with D perhaps given as TRBD1 or TRBD2 (6 bases each). V was pared by 4 bases and J by 6 bases, with 14 bases between. The germline V gene encodes CDR1 SGHNT and CDR2 YYREEE (reference sequence). There are 13 residues in the CDR3. CDR3 region: CASSAPGGREQYF. In DNA, the CDR3 is TGTGCCAGCAGCGCCCCTGGGGGGCGCGAGCAGTACTTC. The whole variable domain, remainder taken from reference TRBV5-4 and TRBJ2-7, is ETGVTQSPTHLIKTRGQQVTLRCSSQSGHNTVSWYQQALGQGPQFIFQYYREEENGRGNFPPRFSGLQFPNYSSELNVNALELDDSALYLCASSAPGGREQYFGPGTRLTVT.

This clone came up once. The V and J genes are TRBV28 and TRBJ2-7, with 9 bases matching TRBD1. Looked up from germline, CDR1 is MDHEN and CDR2 is SYDVKM. After removal of 6 bases from V and 3 bases from J, the junction contained 6 bases not matched to a gene. The CDR3 has 14 amino acids. The CDR3, as DNA: TGTGCCAGCAGCAAGACAGGGGGGATCTACGAGCAGTACTTC. This encodes CASSKTGGIYEQYF.

This clone has only one observation. This chain joins TRBV4-1 and TRBJ2-5; 11 bases agree with TRBD1. The CDR3 extends over 17 amino acids. V gave up 0 bases and J gave up 3 bases; unmatched junction bases: 6. Per germline, CDR1 MGHRA and CDR2 YSYEKL. The CDR3 region has the DNA TGCGCCAGCAGCCAAGAATACGGGACAGGGGGAAAAGAGACCCAGTACTTC. This translates into CASSQEYGTGGKETQYF.

This clone turned up a few times. This chain joins TRBV4-3 and TRBJ1-6; no clear D. Looked up from germline, CDR1 is LGHNA and CDR2 is YSLEER. V lost 0 bases and J 0 bases, leaving 9 bases between the germline ends. The CDR3 covers 17 residues. CDR3 nucleotide sequence: TGCGCCAGCAGCCAAGAATATCGGAGCTCCTATAATTCACCCCTCCACTTT. Protein sequence: CASSQEYRSSYNSPLHF.

V usage is TRBV6-5 and J usage is TRBJ1-6; D not certain. The ends were cut back, 7 bases at V and 5 bases at J, with 6 bases in the middle. Germline CDR1 and CDR2: MNHEY and SVGAGI. CDR3 length equals 12 residues. CDR3 nucleotides: TGTGCCAGCAAGGGTAATAATTCACCCCTCCACTTT. Its protein product is CASKGNNSPLHF.

A remark on this clone: The sample holds other DNA sequences that translate to the same CDR3. The V gene is TRBV28, the J gene TRBJ1-2; D gene unclear. With 6 bases removed from V and 5 bases from J, the gap between germline ends came to 10 bases. Germline lookup yields CDR1 MDHEN and CDR2 SYDVKM. There are 12 residues in the CDR3. Here the CDR3 DNA reads TGTGCCAGCAGCCTTAGACTTTATGGCTACACCTTC. Amino acids: CASSLRLYGYTF.

The rearrangement joins TRBV19 to TRBJ2-5; 10 bases are a match to TRBD1. The germline gives CDR1 LNHDA, CDR2 SQIVND (reference sequence). The CDR3 length is 16 residues. V lost 3 bases and J lost 5; bases outside the gene matches: 9. Written as DNA, the CDR3 is TGTGCCAGTAGTATCTCGTCGACAGGGGGCGGTGAGACCCAGTACTTC. The encoded protein is CASSISSTGGGETQYF.

V usage is TRBV4-1 and J usage is TRBJ1-6; unclear D gene. The CDR3 loop spans 17 amino acids. With 4 bases removed from V and 0 bases from J, the gap between germline ends came to 13 bases. From germline, CDR1 is MGHRA and CDR2 YSYEKL. CDR3 protein: CASSPREASSYNSPLHF. In nucleotides, the CDR3 is TGCGCCAGCAGCCCGCGGGAGGCCAGCTCCTATAATTCACCCCTCCACTTT.

The gene calls are TRBV6-5 and TRBJ2-3, with a possible D match to TRBD1 (6 bases). The germline V and J ends were trimmed by 6 bases and 4 bases, with 11 bases remaining between them. CDR1 and CDR2 from the germline V gene are MNHEY and SVGAGI. The CDR3 is 13 residues long. CDR3 loop: CASSYAGADTQYF. DNA for the CDR3: TGTGCCAGCAGCTACGCAGGGGCAGATACGCAGTATTTT.

This clone was recorded only once. The chain joins TRBV4-3 to TRBJ2-7, with D possibly being TRBD2 (6 bases). CDR3 length: 15 amino acids. Germline V gene sequence: CDR1 LGHNA, CDR2 YSLEER. Trimming cost V 0 bases and J 3 bases, with 12 bases left between them. CDR3: CASSQDVGLFYEQYF. Here the CDR3 DNA reads TGCGCCAGCAGCCAAGATGTGGGACTCTTCTACGAGCAGTACTTC.